These 14 T cell receptor beta chains came from one sample sequenced in a study of T cells in women clearing cervical HPV infection. TCRdb keeps only in-frame clones here, not all; method: immunoSEQ multiplex PCR. Found here are around 30,000 clones; the top ten clones hold 6.5% to 8%. Specimen: blood buffy coat. All receptors come from a woman aged 18 to 75 with a cervical HPV16 infection that either progressed to CIN3+ or cleared (not recorded which).

CDR3 bases read: TGTGCCAGCAGGGAAACCGGGACTTCGACCTACGAG. Its translation: CASRETGTSTYE. The entire CDR3 reads CASRETGTSTYEQYF. V and J are TRBV6-1 and TRBJ2-7; D possibly corresponds to TRBD2 (6 bases). Coverage ceases 3 residues before the CDR3 finishes, and the germline J gene fills in the end. This CDR3 comprises 15 residues. Germline loops: CDR1 MNHNS, CDR2 SASEGT. Between the trimmed V and J ends, which lost 6 bases and 2 bases, there was a span of 17 bases.

The chain's CDR3 is CASGTGAKLSSPLFF. The covered CDR3 bases are TGTGCCAGCGGGACAGGGGCGAAATTAAGTTCACCG. This chain connects TRBV2 to TRBJ2-2; 10 bases match TRBD1. The missing CDR3 end, 3 residues past where the read stops, is filled in from the germline J gene. This CDR3 has 15 residues. The V gene's germline CDR1 is SNHLY and CDR2 FYNNEI.

With regard to this clone: Sequencing ends 3 residues short of the CDR3 end; the germline J gene provides the rest. The same CDR3 can be traced to other DNA sequences in this sample. V usage is TRBV7-9 and J usage is TRBJ1-2; 10 nucleotides agree with TRBD1. V was pared by 5 bases and J by 4 bases, with 7 bases of the junction left unmatched. Germline V gene sequence: CDR1 SEHNR, CDR2 FQNEAQ (reference sequence). The CDR3 runs 15 residues. This CDR3 is CASSLGTGEFYGYTF. CDR3 DNA, as far as it was read: TGTGCCAGCAGCCTAGGGACAGGGGAATTCTATGGC.

The CDR3 protein is CASSLGSGGAYEQFF. The sequenced part of the CDR3 DNA is TGTGCCAGCAGCTTAGGGAGCGGGGGGGCCTATGAG. The chain combines TRBV7-6 with TRBJ2-1; 10 bases are shared with TRBD2. The read terminates 3 residues ahead of where the CDR3 ends, so the germline J gene completes it. The ends lost 1 base at V and 8 bases at J; junction bases unmatched: 5. The CDR3 loop spans 15 amino acids. CDR1 SGHVS and CDR2 FNYEAQ come from the germline V gene.

A note on this clone: The read terminates 3 residues ahead of where the CDR3 ends, so the germline J gene completes it. J is TRBJ2-1 and V is TRBV2; D may be TRBD1 (5 bases). This CDR3 is built from 16 residues. Trimming took off 5 bases at V and 6 bases at J, with 20 bases between the two ends. Germline V gives CDR1 SNHLY, CDR2 FYNNEI. The CDR3 protein is CASSTYVRGFRNEQFF. The sequenced CDR3 bases are TGTGCCAGCAGTACATACGTTAGGGGATTTCGCAATGAG.

Remarks on this clone: The CDR3 is cut off 3 residues early in the read; its end comes from the germline J gene. The chain combines TRBV2 with TRBJ2-6; the D is unclear. V lost 5 bases, J lost 0 bases, and 8 bases lay in between. CDR1 is SNHLY, CDR2 FYNNEI, per germline. The CDR3 sequence is 15 residues long. CDR3 DNA (partial): TGTGCCAGCAGTCCTGACAACTCTGGGGCCAACGTC. Amino acids: CASSPDNSGANV. The whole CDR3 reads CASSPDNSGANVLTF.

A note on this clone: The CDR3 end lies 3 residues beyond the end of the read and is filled in from the germline J gene. The V gene is TRBV6-2 or TRBV6-3, the J gene TRBJ2-2; D is perhaps TRBD2 (5 bases). Trimming stripped 5 bases from V and 8 bases from J, with 21 bases between. The CDR3 is 16 residues long. Per the germline V gene, CDR1 is MNHEY and CDR2 is SVGEGT. Incomplete CDR3 DNA: TGTGCCAGCAGTCCCCAATGGGTTCTAGCCGGTGGGGAG. As protein: CASSPQWVLAGGE. The whole CDR3 protein is CASSPQWVLAGGELFF.

For this clone: The junction departs from the called germline gene at one end, perhaps through a read error. The read comes to an end 3 residues before the CDR3 does, leaving the germline J gene to fill in the end. The chain combines TRBV4-2 with TRBJ1-2; D is uncertain. This CDR3 is 16 amino acids long. The germline gives CDR1 LGHNA, CDR2 YNFKEQ. CDR3 region: CASSQDLQRGDGGYTF. CDR3 DNA, as far as it was read: TGCGCCAGCAGCCAAGATCTTCAGCGGGGAGATGGGGGC.

As regards this clone: The read terminates 3 residues ahead of where the CDR3 ends, so the germline J gene completes it. The same CDR3 also results from other DNA sequences found in this sample. The rearrangement uses TRBV30 and TRBJ1-3; no clear D. The CDR3 has 14 amino acids. The V end was cut by 6 bases, the J end by 0 bases, with 12 bases between. Germline-derived CDR1 and CDR2 are GTSNPN and SVGIG (reference sequence). CDR3 DNA (partial): TGTGCCTGCCCCAGAGACAACTCTGGAAACACC. The encoded protein is CACPRDNSGNT. The entire CDR3 protein reads CACPRDNSGNTIYF. The full variable domain, its missing parts supplied by reference TRBV30 and TRBJ1-3, is SQTIHQWPATLVQPVGSPLSLECTVEGTSNPNLYWYRQAAGRGLQLLFYSVGIGQISSEVPQNLSASRPQDRQFILSSKKLLLSDSGFYLCACPRDNSGNTIYFGEGSWLTVV.

Turning to this clone: The read halts 3 residues ahead of the CDR3 end, with the missing end drawn from the germline J gene. The rearrangement links TRBV7-9 to TRBJ1-2; 9 nucleotides line up with TRBD1. Germline CDR1 SEHNR, CDR2 FQNEAQ (reference sequence). The CDR3 has 14 amino acids. The covered CDR3 bases are TGTGCCAGCAGCCCCGGGACAGGGACCCCCGGC. Translation: CASSPGTGTPG. The full CDR3 protein is CASSPGTGTPGYTF. Full variable domain (outside the CDR3, taken from reference TRBV7-9 and TRBJ1-2): DTGVSQNPRHKITKRGQNVTFRCDPISEHNRLYWYRQTLGQGPEFLTYFQNEAQLEKSRLLSDRFSAERPKGSFSTLEIQRTEQGDSAMYLCASSPGTGTPGYTFGSGTRLTVV.

In the case of this clone: The DNA ends 3 residues before the CDR3 does, and the rest of the CDR3 is filled in from the germline J gene. The chain is built from TRBV11-3 and TRBJ2-1, with D perhaps TRBD2 (7 bases). V shed 5 bases and J shed 6 bases, with 17 bases lying between them. The germline gives CDR1 SGHNT, CDR2 YENEEA. This CDR3 spans 15 amino acids. This CDR3 reads CASSTGPGGRNEQFF. Incomplete CDR3 DNA: TGTGCCAGCAGCACGGGTCCGGGGGGCCGCAATGAG. Full variable domain (rest looked up from reference TRBV11-3 and TRBJ2-1): EAGVVQSPRYKIIEKKQPVAFWCNPISGHNTLYWYLQNLGQGPELLIRYENEEAVDDSQLPKDRFSAERLKGVDSTLKIQPAELGDSAVYLCASSTGPGGRNEQFFGPGTRLTVL.

In regard to this clone: The CDR3 end lies 3 residues beyond the end of the read and is filled in from the germline J gene. The rearrangement uses TRBV18 and TRBJ1-2; TRBD1 is a possible D gene (5 bases). Germline V lookup: CDR1 KGHSH, CDR2 LQKENI. The CDR3 totals 15 residues. CDR3 bases read: TGTGCCAGCTCACCCCGCGGTAGCAGGGACTTGGGC. Translated, it gives CASSPRGSRDLG. The CDR3, in full, reads CASSPRGSRDLGYTF.

With regard to this clone: The CDR3 end lies 3 residues beyond the end of the read and is filled in from the germline J gene. The V and J genes are TRBV11-2 and TRBJ2-3; D gene ambiguous. Germline assignment: CDR1 SGHAT and CDR2 FQNNGV. This CDR3 contains 14 residues. CDR3 DNA, as far as it was read: TGTGCCAGCAGCTTAGATATCGGGTATCAGCCG. Protein product: CASSLDIGYQP. The CDR3 as a whole reads CASSLDIGYQPQYF.

As regards this clone: Read coverage stops 3 residues before the CDR3 terminus; the germline J gene supplies the remainder. The chain is built from TRBV18 and TRBJ2-7; TRBD1 matches 10 bases. The CDR3 has 14 residues. The germline CDR1 and CDR2 sequences are KGHSH and LQKENI. The junction had 8 bases not matched to a gene; V was cut back by 9 bases and J by 3 bases. The sequenced part of the CDR3 DNA is TGTGCCAGGGGACCGGACAGGGGGAACTACGAG. It encodes CARGPDRGNYE. The full CDR3 protein reads CARGPDRGNYEQYF.